Following are 11 T cell receptor beta chains from one sample sequenced in a study of T cell clonality in common variable immunodeficiency (dated by TCRdb to the mid-2010s). Preparation of the library involved the immunoSEQ multiplex PCR assay. Not all clones reach the TCRdb copy of this immuneACCESS table, which keeps in-frame sequences only. Checked studies attribute under half of the gap to unresolved V genes and leave the rest unexplained. This sample has about 44,000 clones, none of them a singleton. The ten largest clonotypes hold more than 9% of the sample. Sequenced sample: peripheral blood mononuclear cells. The receptors originated from a person between 18 and 75 years old in good health.

Comments on this clone: The CDR3 goes on 3 residues after the read ends, and that part is filled in from the germline J gene. This sequence joins TRBV19 and TRBJ1-4; 10 bases line up with TRBD1. The CDR3 spans 17 residues. V gave up 5 bases and J gave up 0 bases; unmatched junction bases: 6. Germline lookup yields CDR1 LNHDA and CDR2 SQIVND (reference sequence). The CDR3 region is CASSPRDRGSTNEKLFF. CDR3 bases read: TGTGCCAGTAGTCCCCGGGACAGGGGCTCAACTAATGAAAAA. Complete variable domain (other parts from reference TRBV19 and TRBJ1-4): DGGITQSPKYLFRKEGQNVTLSCEQNLNHDAMYWYRQDPGQGLRLIYYSQIVNDFQKGDIAEGYSVSREKKESFPLTVTSAQKNPTAFYLCASSPRDRGSTNEKLFFGSGTQLSVL.

This clone was detected ten times or more. Coverage ceases 3 residues before the CDR3 finishes, and the germline J gene fills in the end. The chain links TRBV5-1 to TRBJ2-7, with TRBD1 matching over 12 bases. The CDR3 loop spans 15 amino acids. The V gene's germline CDR1 is SGHRS and CDR2 YFSETQ. V shed 4 bases, J shed 4 bases, and the junction held 6 bases outside the gene matches. CDR3 region: CASSREGQGAYEQYF. The CDR3 DNA, read in part, is TGCGCCAGCAGCCGTGAGGGACAGGGGGCATACGAG.

This clone was observed at least ten times. The read finishes 3 residues shy of the CDR3 end, and the germline J gene is used to complete it. The V gene is TRBV20-1, the J gene TRBJ1-3; 11 positions match TRBD1. The length of the CDR3 is 14 residues. The V and J ends lost 5 bases and 3 bases, in that order; junction bases with no gene match: 3. Germline CDR1 is DFQATT and CDR2 is SNEGSKA (reference sequence). The covered CDR3 bases are TGCAGTGCTGGACAGGGGGCCAGTGGAAACACC. Translated, it gives CSAGQGASGNT. The CDR3 in its entirety is CSAGQGASGNTIYF.

This clone was seen many times. The DNA ends 3 residues before the CDR3 does, and the rest of the CDR3 is filled in from the germline J gene. This sequence joins TRBV7-8 and TRBJ2-1; the D gene is possibly TRBD2 (6 bases). V lost 5 bases and J 2 bases, leaving 16 bases between the germline ends. Germline V gene sequence: CDR1 SGHVS, CDR2 FQNEAQ. The CDR3 runs 16 residues. CDR3 amino acids: CASSDPGLQAYNEQFF. The sequenced part of the CDR3 DNA is TGTGCCAGCAGCGACCCGGGACTCCAGGCCTACAATGAG.

This clone was counted ten times or more. Read sequence stops 3 residues before the CDR3 end, and the germline J gene provides the missing end. The V and J genes are TRBV7-9 and TRBJ1-1; tentatively, D is TRBD1 (5 bases). Per the germline V gene, CDR1 is SEHNR and CDR2 is FQNEAQ (reference sequence). V dropped 5 bases and J dropped 2 bases, with 12 bases sitting between them. The CDR3 has 14 amino acids. CDR3 DNA, as far as it was read: TGTGCCAGCAGCGTTACAGGACTAAACACTGAA. It yields the protein CASSVTGLNTE. The full-length CDR3 reads as CASSVTGLNTEAFF.

This clone was counted ten times or more. The sequence runs out 3 residues before the end of the CDR3; the remainder is reconstructed from the germline J gene. J is TRBJ1-1 and V is TRBV5-1; 9 bases agree with TRBD1. Trimming cost V 5 bases and J 0 bases; bases outside gene matches: 5. Germline V gives CDR1 SGHRS, CDR2 YFSETQ. This CDR3 has 15 residues. The covered CDR3 bases are TGCGCCAGCAGGCGACAGGGGGTTATGAACACTGAA. Its translation is CASRRQGVMNTE. The full CDR3 is CASRRQGVMNTEAFF.

This clone was seen at least ten times. From the germline J gene comes the end of the CDR3, since the read stops 3 residues before it. The gene calls are TRBV29-1 and TRBJ1-2; D might be TRBD1 (5 bases). This CDR3 has 15 amino acids. Germline V gives CDR1 SQVTM, CDR2 ANQGSEA. V gave up 0 bases and J gave up 2 bases, with 13 bases separating them. Incomplete CDR3 DNA: TGCAGCGTTGAAGATAGGAGGGGAGCCAACTATGGC. Its translation: CSVEDRRGANYG. The complete CDR3 sequence is CSVEDRRGANYGYTF.

This clone has ten or more counts. The sequence runs out 3 residues before the end of the CDR3; the remainder is reconstructed from the germline J gene. V and J are TRBV28 and TRBJ2-5; D is unclear. CDR3 length: 15 amino acids. The V gene's germline CDR1 is MDHEN and CDR2 SYDVKM. V gave up 3 bases and J gave up 7 bases, with 18 bases separating them. The CDR3 here is CASSFFIRPAGTQYF. The part of the CDR3 DNA that was read is TGTGCCAGCAGTTTTTTCATAAGGCCCGCTGGGACC.

This clone was seen only a few times. Sequencing ends 3 residues short of the CDR3 end; the germline J gene provides the rest. V is TRBV19 and J is TRBJ2-1, with TRBD1 identical over 9 bases. The germline gives CDR1 LNHDA, CDR2 SQIVND (reference sequence). V gave up 6 bases and J gave up 5 bases; unmatched junction bases: 11. CDR3 length: 16 residues. CDR3 bases read: TGTGCCAGTAGGCGAAACACAGGGGGCTCAAACAATGAG. Translation gives CASRRNTGGSNNE. The whole CDR3 region reads CASRRNTGGSNNEQFF.

Ten or more counts support this clone. The CDR3 loop reads CASSPPGPGGYGYTF. The CDR3 bases that were read are TGTGCCAGCTCACCACCGGGCCCAGGGGGCTATGGC. The V and J genes are TRBV18 and TRBJ1-2; the match to TRBD1 covers 7 bases. The missing CDR3 end, 3 residues past where the read stops, is filled in from the germline J gene. This CDR3 spans 15 amino acids. The germline V gene encodes CDR1 KGHSH and CDR2 LQKENI. The V gene end was trimmed by 0 bases and the J gene end by 4 bases; junction bases not matched to a gene: 5.

This clone was picked up many times. The read stops 3 residues short of the end of the CDR3; the missing end is completed from the germline J gene. The chain joins TRBV5-1 to TRBJ1-3; possibly TRBD1 for D (6 bases). Germline CDR1 and CDR2: SGHRS and YFSETQ. The CDR3 is 15 residues long. Trimming stripped 3 bases from V and 0 bases from J, with 10 bases between. The CDR3: CASSSEGDSGNTIYF. The covered CDR3 bases are TGCGCCAGCAGCTCCGAGGGGGACTCTGGAAACACC.